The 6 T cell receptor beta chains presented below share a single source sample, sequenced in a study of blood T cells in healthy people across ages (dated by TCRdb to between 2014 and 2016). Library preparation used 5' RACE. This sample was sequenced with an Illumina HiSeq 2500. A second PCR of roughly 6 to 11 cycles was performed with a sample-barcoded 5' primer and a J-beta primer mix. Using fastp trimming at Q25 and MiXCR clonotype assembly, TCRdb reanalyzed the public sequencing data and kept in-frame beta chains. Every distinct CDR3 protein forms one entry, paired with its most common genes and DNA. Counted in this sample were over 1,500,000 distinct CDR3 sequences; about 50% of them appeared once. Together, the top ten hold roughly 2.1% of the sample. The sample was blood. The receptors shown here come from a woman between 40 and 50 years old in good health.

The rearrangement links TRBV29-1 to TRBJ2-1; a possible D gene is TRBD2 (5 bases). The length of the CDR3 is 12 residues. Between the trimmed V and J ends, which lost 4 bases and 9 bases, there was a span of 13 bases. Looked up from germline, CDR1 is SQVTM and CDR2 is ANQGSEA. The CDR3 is CSVVLSDSEQFF. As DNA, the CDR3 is TGCAGCGTTGTTCTTAGCGATAGTGAGCAGTTCTTC.

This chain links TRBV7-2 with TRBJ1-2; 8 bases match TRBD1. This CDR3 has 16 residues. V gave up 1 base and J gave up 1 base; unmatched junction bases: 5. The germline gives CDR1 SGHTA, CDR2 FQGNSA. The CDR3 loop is CASSLVSGGGNYGYTF. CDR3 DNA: TGTGCCAGCAGCTTAGTGTCAGGGGGCGGTAACTATGGCTACACCTTC. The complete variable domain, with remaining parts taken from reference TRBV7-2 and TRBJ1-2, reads GAGVSQSPSNKVTEKGKDVELRCDPISGHTALYWYRQSLGQGLEFLIYFQGNSAPDKSGLPSDRFSAERTGGSVSTLTIQRTQQEDSAVYLCASSLVSGGGNYGYTFGSGTRLTVV.

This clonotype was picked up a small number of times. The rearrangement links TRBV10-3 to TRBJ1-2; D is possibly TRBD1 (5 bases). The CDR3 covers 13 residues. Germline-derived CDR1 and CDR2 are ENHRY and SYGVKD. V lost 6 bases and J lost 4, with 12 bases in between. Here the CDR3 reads CAIRGTGSYGYTF. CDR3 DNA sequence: TGTGCCATCAGGGGGACCGGCAGCTATGGCTACACCTTC.

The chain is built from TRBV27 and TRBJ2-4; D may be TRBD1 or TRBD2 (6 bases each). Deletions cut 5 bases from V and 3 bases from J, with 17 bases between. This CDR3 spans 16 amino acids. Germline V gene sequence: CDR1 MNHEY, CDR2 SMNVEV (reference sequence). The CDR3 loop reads CASSRQGRGGKNIQYF. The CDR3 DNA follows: TGTGCCAGCAGTCGCCAGGGGCGGGGCGGCAAAAACATTCAGTACTTC.

For the CDR3, the DNA is TGTGCCAGCAGCCTTGGCAGCGGGGGGGCCGCTACGCAGTATTTT. Translated: CASSLGSGGAATQYF. The J gene is TRBJ2-3, the V gene TRBV12-3 or TRBV12-4, with 10 positions matching TRBD2. CDR3 length: 15 residues. Trimming removed 6 bases from V and 8 bases from J; junction bases left unmatched: 11.

The CDR3 reads CSASRLAKNIQYF. The CDR3, as DNA: TGCAGTGCTAGTAGACTAGCCAAAAACATTCAGTACTTC. The J gene is TRBJ2-4, the V gene TRBV20-1; no clear D. The V gene's germline CDR1 is DFQATT and CDR2 SNEGSKA (reference sequence). The V end lost 3 bases, the J end lost 0 bases, and 6 bases lay between the germline ends. The CDR3 contains 13 residues.